This T cell receptor (beta chain) was sequenced during a study of blood T cells in healthy people across ages. As for the study in general: Using template switching, researchers captured about one barcoded beta molecule for each two T cells. Notes on the study in general: More naive CD4+ cells and higher diversity were found in long-lived than in aged donors. Since the PBMCs were unsorted, naive and antigen-experienced cells could not be conclusively compared.

This clonotype was counted only a few times. The antigen is unknown. PBMCs numbering at least 7 million were isolated per sample. Sample-barcoded 5' priming and a J-beta primer mix drove a second PCR of about 6 to 12 cycles. From the 5' RACE reads, TCRdb called clonotypes with MiXCR, one entry per CDR3 protein. The sample consists of more than 650,000 distinct CDR3 sequences, about 55% of them appearing once. V shed 6 bases and J 0 bases; nucleotides not matched to a gene: 5. Germline V gene lookup returns CDR1 KGHSH and CDR2 LQKENI. The CDR3 contains 16 residues. Source material: blood. The clonotype was recovered from an elderly man in good health. The gene calls are TRBV18 and TRBJ2-6; 7 nucleotides agree with TRBD1. CDR3 nucleotide sequence: TGTGCCAGCTCGACAGGGCCATACTCTGGGGCCAACGTCCTGACTTTC. Encoded protein: CASSTGPYSGANVLTF.